These 32 T cell receptor beta chains share one sample of origin, sequenced in a study of T cell repertoires in cytomegalovirus infection (dated by TCRdb to between 2019 and 2020). The sequencing machine was an Illumina HiSeq 1500. TCRdb trimmed the raw reads at Q25, called clones with MiXCR and kept productive beta chains. Rows with a matching CDR3 protein are joined into one entry that keeps the most common DNA and genes. This sample lists almost 300,000 distinct CDR3 sequences; 8% to 10% were detected once. The ten largest account for approximately 2.3% of the sample. Sequencing was performed on PBMCs. Receptor source: a human donor in good health (CMV status not recorded). Some clones in this sample may be carry-over from other donors' samples.

This chain uses TRBV3-1 with TRBJ2-2; the match to TRBD1 covers 10 bases. This CDR3 comprises 15 residues. With 3 bases clipped from V and 6 bases from J, the junction kept 4 bases outside the gene matches. Germline CDR1 reads LGHDT; CDR2 reads YNNKEL (reference sequence). CDR3 protein: CASSQLDRGAGELFF. CDR3 coding DNA: TGTGCCAGCAGCCAGTTGGACAGGGGGGCCGGGGAGCTGTTTTTT.

At least ten counts were recorded for this clonotype. This sequence joins TRBV7-9 and TRBJ1-5, with TRBD1 identical over 9 bases. The V segment lost 4 bases and the J segment 6 bases; nucleotides outside the gene matches: 10. CDR3 size: 16 residues. Germline values: CDR1 SEHNR, CDR2 FQNEAQ (reference sequence). Here the CDR3 reads CASSSSDRGDGQPQHF. CDR3 nucleotides: TGTGCCAGCAGCTCCTCGGACAGGGGCGACGGTCAGCCCCAGCATTTT.

This clonotype was seen many times. CDR3 DNA: TGTGCCAGCAGCAAACTTAGCGGGGGGGCCCACAATGAGCAGTTCTTC. As protein: CASSKLSGGAHNEQFF. The rearrangement uses TRBV7-2 and TRBJ2-1; 11 bases are a match to TRBD2. V was clipped by 5 bases and J by 5 bases; unmatched bases: 8. Germline V gene lookup returns CDR1 SGHTA and CDR2 FQGNSA. CDR3 size: 16 residues.

This clonotype was detected many times. The J gene is TRBJ2-7, the V gene TRBV7-2; 9 bases align to TRBD1. Germline CDR1 and CDR2: SGHTA and FQGNSA. The CDR3 extends over 18 amino acids. V was pared by 6 bases and J by 2 bases, with 17 bases of the junction left unmatched. The CDR3 bases are TGTGCCAGCAGGCGTGCCGGGACAGGGAACGTCGGGACCTACGAGCAGTACTTC. As protein: CASRRAGTGNVGTYEQYF.

Many counts were recorded for this clonotype. The chain employs TRBV20-1 and TRBJ1-1, with TRBD1 identical over 7 bases. Germline CDR1 and CDR2: DFQATT and SNEGSKA (reference sequence). CDR3 length: 13 residues. The V and J ends lost 7 bases and 4 bases, in that order; junction bases with no gene match: 9. This CDR3 is CSGDSLMSTEAFF. Written as DNA, the CDR3 is TGCAGTGGGGACAGCTTGATGTCCACTGAAGCTTTCTTT.

This clonotype was found many times. The rearrangement joins TRBV11-3 to TRBJ2-6; D may be TRBD1 (5 bases). CDR1 SGHNT and CDR2 YENEEA come from the germline V gene. V dropped 6 bases and J dropped 9 bases, with 18 bases sitting between them. The CDR3 has 15 residues. As DNA, the CDR3 is TGTGCCAGCAGTTTATCGGGCAGGGCCCACAACGTCCTGACTTTC. Protein product: CASSLSGRAHNVLTF.

The sample holds a few counts of this clonotype. This rearrangement joins TRBV6-2 or TRBV6-3 to TRBJ1-2; TRBD1 matches at 9 bases. CDR3 length: 15 amino acids. Trimming cost V 0 bases and J 4 bases; bases outside gene matches: 3. Germline V gives CDR1 MNHEY, CDR2 SVGEGT. The DNA of the CDR3 is TGTGCCAGCAGTTACTCGAAGGACAGGGGCTATGGCTACACCTTC. Its translation: CASSYSKDRGYGYTF.

This clonotype was seen a few times. J is TRBJ2-7 and V is TRBV10-3, with D hard to call. Germline loops: CDR1 ENHRY, CDR2 SYGVKD. There are 12 residues in the CDR3. The germline V and J ends were trimmed by 2 bases and 3 bases, with 5 bases remaining between them. In DNA, the CDR3 is TGTGCCATCAGTGAGCCAGACTACGAGCAGTACTTC. Protein sequence: CAISEPDYEQYF.

This sequence joins TRBV20-1 and TRBJ2-1, with a weak D call TRBD2 (7 bases). CDR3 length equals 16 residues. Germline CDR1 is DFQATT and CDR2 is SNEGSKA (reference sequence). V was trimmed by 4 bases and J by 0 bases, leaving 16 bases between them. CDR3: CSAMGGGVSSYNEQFF. The CDR3 nucleotides read TGCAGTGCTATGGGGGGGGGCGTATCCTCCTACAATGAGCAGTTCTTC.

This clonotype appeared many times. The V call is TRBV20-1, the J call TRBJ1-1; maybe TRBD1 (5 bases). CDR3 length: 13 amino acids. Germline values: CDR1 DFQATT, CDR2 SNEGSKA (reference sequence). V was pared by 2 bases and J by 11 bases, with 18 bases between. This CDR3 reads CSARLPGPLQAFF. The CDR3 coding sequence is TGCAGTGCTAGACTTCCGGGGCCCCTTCAGGCTTTCTTT.

This clonotype was detected many times. The chain links TRBV28 to TRBJ1-2; maybe TRBD1 (6 bases). The V and J ends lost 4 bases and 4 bases respectively, with 19 bases between them. Germline assignment: CDR1 MDHEN and CDR2 SYDVKM. The CDR3 is 16 amino acids. The CDR3 sequence: CASSSSDTGFGYGYTF. The CDR3 DNA reads as TGTGCCAGCAGTTCATCAGACACAGGGTTTGGCTATGGCTACACCTTC.

This clonotype was observed many times. The chain employs TRBV6-1 and TRBJ2-6; weak D call: TRBD1 (6 bases). The CDR3 length is 13 residues. V dropped 5 bases and J dropped 6 bases, with 8 bases sitting between them. Germline assignment: CDR1 MNHNS and CDR2 SASEGT. The CDR3 loop reads CASSRQEANVLTF. Here the CDR3 DNA reads TGTGCCAGCAGTCGACAGGAGGCCAACGTCCTGACTTTC.

This clonotype was observed many times. This rearrangement joins TRBV12-3 or TRBV12-4 to TRBJ2-3, with D possibly being TRBD2 (5 bases). Trimming cost V 2 bases and J 4 bases, with 7 bases left between them. The CDR3 spans 13 residues. The CDR3 DNA sequence: TGTGCCAGCAGTTTATCTAGCCCAGATACGCAGTATTTT. Translation gives CASSLSSPDTQYF.

On this clonotype itself: This may be a read error, as it is one base from a much larger clone. A read error is likely, as this CDR3 ends without the conserved phenylalanine or tryptophan. CDR3 in DNA: TGCAGTGCTAGTGTGGAGGAGGGGCAGCCCCAGCATCTT. Encoded protein: CSASVEEGQPQHL. V and J are TRBV20-1 and TRBJ1-5, with a possible D match to TRBD1 (5 bases). V was trimmed by 3 bases and J by 7 bases, leaving 13 bases between them. CDR1 DFQATT and CDR2 SNEGSKA come from the germline V gene (reference sequence). The CDR3 length is 13 residues.

This clonotype was observed many times. The genes are TRBV19 and TRBJ2-5; 8 bases are shared with TRBD1. J gave up 3 bases and V 4 bases, and 10 bases lay outside the gene matches. From germline, CDR1 is LNHDA and CDR2 SQIVND (reference sequence). CDR3 size: 16 residues. This CDR3 reads CASSKTTGTGEETQYF. In DNA, the CDR3 is TGTGCCAGTAGTAAAACGACCGGGACAGGAGAAGAGACCCAGTACTTC.

The sample holds many counts of this clonotype. V is TRBV28 and J is TRBJ2-1; D is unresolved. Germline lookup yields CDR1 MDHEN and CDR2 SYDVKM. The V end lost 3 bases, the J end lost 4 bases, and 7 bases lay between the germline ends. The CDR3 has 13 amino acids. The CDR3 loop reads CASSFLTYNEQFF. In DNA, the CDR3 is TGTGCCAGCAGTTTTTTGACTTACAATGAGCAGTTCTTC.

This clonotype was seen repeatedly, ten times or more. The CDR3 DNA sequence: TGTGCCAGCAGCTTAGTGGGACAGGGCAATCAGCCCCAGCATTTT. Residues: CASSLVGQGNQPQHF. The chain couples TRBV7-2 to TRBJ1-5; 8 nucleotides agree with TRBD1. CDR1 and CDR2 (germline): SGHTA, FQGNSA. The CDR3 has 15 residues. V lost 1 base, J lost 2 bases, and 1 base stayed unmatched.

This clonotype was seen only a few times. This rearrangement joins TRBV20-1 to TRBJ2-3, with 8 bases aligning to TRBD2. The ends lost 6 bases at V and 0 bases at J; junction bases unmatched: 5. CDR3 length equals 14 residues. CDR1 is DFQATT, CDR2 SNEGSKA, per germline (reference sequence). The CDR3 loop is CSASKRGSTDTQYF. The CDR3 DNA reads TGCAGTGCCAGTAAGCGGGGGAGCACAGATACGCAGTATTTT.

The chain is built from TRBV20-1 and TRBJ2-1, with D unclear. The CDR3 has 12 amino acids. V was cut by 6 bases and J by 1 base, with 7 bases left in between. Germline V gene lookup returns CDR1 DFQATT and CDR2 SNEGSKA (reference sequence). The CDR3 DNA reads TGCAGTGCAGGTTCATCCTACAATGAGCAGTTCTTC. Translating it yields CSAGSSYNEQFF.

This clonotype was detected many times. The chain recombines TRBV6-2 or TRBV6-3 with TRBJ2-6; TRBD2 matches at 11 bases. CDR3 length: 18 amino acids. The germline gives CDR1 MNHEY, CDR2 SVGEGT. V lost 6 bases and J lost 0; bases outside the gene matches: 7. The CDR3 bases are TGTGCCAGCAGCCCTACTAGCGGGGGATTCTCTGGGGCCAACGTCCTGACTTTC. This translates into CASSPTSGGFSGANVLTF.

This clonotype has ten or more counts. This chain uses TRBV24-1 with TRBJ2-3, with 8 bases aligning to TRBD2. Trimming removed 2 bases from V and 0 bases from J; junction bases left unmatched: 6. This CDR3 has 17 amino acids. Germline CDR1 and CDR2: KGHDR and SFDVKD. In DNA, the CDR3 is TGTGCCACCAGTGATTATCAGCGGGGGACTAGCACAGATACGCAGTATTTT. Its translation is CATSDYQRGTSTDTQYF.

This clonotype was recorded at least ten times. This chain uses TRBV2 with TRBJ1-1; D perhaps matches TRBD1 (6 bases). V was cut by 6 bases and J by 1 base, with 18 bases left in between. This CDR3 is 16 amino acids long. CDR1 SNHLY and CDR2 FYNNEI come from the germline V gene. CDR3 region: CASRPGGTGQNTEAFF. In DNA form, the CDR3 reads TGTGCCAGCAGACCAGGCGGTACGGGACAGAACACTGAAGCTTTCTTT.

This clonotype occurred many times. The chain has TRBV18 and TRBJ2-3; D may correspond to TRBD1 or TRBD2 (6 bases each). V shed 3 bases and J shed 0 bases, with 10 bases lying between them. Germline CDR1 and CDR2: KGHSH and LQKENI. CDR3 size: 15 residues. DNA for the CDR3: TGTGCCAGCTCACCGCAGGGGACTAGCACAGATACGCAGTATTTT. This gives the protein CASSPQGTSTDTQYF.

The chain couples TRBV20-1 to TRBJ1-2, with D hard to call. V was trimmed by 4 bases and J by 2 bases, leaving 17 bases between them. This CDR3 has 15 residues. Germline CDR1 is DFQATT and CDR2 is SNEGSKA (reference sequence). CDR3 sequence (DNA): TGCAGTGCTAAAGATCTTGGGGAGGGAAACTATGGCTACACCTTC. As protein: CSAKDLGEGNYGYTF.

The chain recombines TRBV5-1 with TRBJ2-2; TRBD1 aligns across 12 bases. The CDR3 is 16 residues long. The trim removed 4 bases at V and 4 bases at J, leaving 5 bases unmatched. Germline-derived CDR1 and CDR2 are SGHRS and YFSETQ. Here the CDR3 reads CASSDPGQGATGELFF. CDR3 DNA sequence: TGCGCCAGCAGCGACCCGGGACAGGGGGCCACCGGGGAGCTGTTTTTT.

This clonotype occurred many times. The chain couples TRBV7-2 to TRBJ1-1, with D possibly being TRBD1 (6 bases). Deletions cut 5 bases from V and 5 bases from J, with 18 bases between. CDR1 is SGHTA, CDR2 FQGNSA, per germline. CDR3 length equals 15 residues. CDR3 sequence reads: CASSPEPGQKTEAFF. The CDR3 DNA sequence: TGTGCCAGCAGCCCGGAACCGGGACAAAAAACTGAAGCTTTCTTT.

The chain is built from TRBV29-1 and TRBJ2-1; 8 bases map to TRBD1. In germline, CDR1 is SQVTM, CDR2 ANQGSEA. This CDR3 region has 14 residues. J was trimmed by 4 bases and V by 7 bases; bases with no gene match: 9. CDR3 in amino acids: CSAAVGQGYNEQFF. The CDR3 DNA reads as TGCAGCGCCGCCGTCGGACAGGGATACAATGAGCAGTTCTTC.

This clonotype occurred many times. V is TRBV20-1 and J is TRBJ2-7, with TRBD1 matching 10 bases. The CDR3 has 15 residues. The ends lost 6 bases at V and 0 bases at J; junction bases unmatched: 8. CDR1 is DFQATT, CDR2 SNEGSKA, per germline (reference sequence). The CDR3 here is CSASGTGDSSYEQYF. As DNA, the CDR3 is TGCAGTGCAAGCGGGACAGGGGACAGCTCCTACGAGCAGTACTTC.

This clonotype was recorded at least ten times. The rearrangement links TRBV7-2 to TRBJ1-2; 7 nucleotides match TRBD1. J lost 4 bases, V lost 5 bases, and 7 bases had no gene match. The CDR3 covers 14 residues. In germline, CDR1 is SGHTA, CDR2 FQGNSA. CDR3 region: CASSPDRRPYGYTF. The DNA of the CDR3 is TGTGCCAGCAGCCCGGACAGGCGGCCCTATGGCTACACCTTC.

In its sample, this clonotype was seen many times. The V and J genes are TRBV6-1 and TRBJ2-1, with 9 bases lining up with TRBD1. Germline CDR1 reads MNHNS; CDR2 reads SASEGT. V lost 6 bases, J lost 0 bases, and 15 bases stayed unmatched. The length of the CDR3 is 19 residues. The CDR3 DNA sequence: TGTGCCAGCAGCTCGAGACAGGGGGTCTCGCACAGCTCCTACAATGAGCAGTTCTTC. Translation: CASSSRQGVSHSSYNEQFF.

This clonotype was detected many times. The gene calls are TRBV18 and TRBJ2-6; D is ambiguous. V was cut by 2 bases and J by 0 bases, with 8 bases left in between. Germline CDR1 KGHSH, CDR2 LQKENI. This CDR3 spans 16 amino acids. The CDR3 loop is CASSPSMNSGANVLTF. The CDR3 DNA is TGTGCCAGCTCACCATCGATGAACTCTGGGGCCAACGTCCTGACTTTC.

The sample holds many counts of this clonotype. The chain combines TRBV28 with TRBJ1-4; no definite D call. From germline, CDR1 is MDHEN and CDR2 SYDVKM. The length of the CDR3 is 16 residues. Trimming stripped 5 bases from V and 0 bases from J, with 13 bases between. DNA of the CDR3: TGTGCCAGCAGTCAGCCAAGGAGCCCAACTAATGAAAAACTGTTTTTT. Its protein product is CASSQPRSPTNEKLFF. Using reference TRBV28 and TRBJ1-4 for the parts outside the CDR3, the full variable domain is DVKVTQSSRYLVKRTGEKVFLECVQDMDHENMFWYRQDPGLGLRLIYFSYDVKMKEKGDIPEGYSVSREKKERFSLILESASTNQTSMYLCASSQPRSPTNEKLFFGSGTQLSVL.